This section outlines one TCR beta chain sequence together with its context. Its target is not known. Here immunoSEQ multiplex PCR was the method, and the copy in TCRdb shows in-frame clones only, minus some. The repertoire holds about 110,000 clones, with over 75% as singletons. The data were taken from a study of OX40 agonist ivuxolimab in advanced cancers. For the study at large: Patients were treated with intravenous ivuxolimab, dosed at 0.01 to 10 mg/kg and infused every 2 weeks.

Whole-study results and caveats: On average, CD8+ T cells had more expanded clones than CD4+.

Trimming took off 6 bases at V and 0 bases at J, with 12 bases between the two ends. Germline V CDR1 and CDR2: MNHEY, SVGAGI. The CDR3 consists of 14 residues. Anyone with autoimmune disease history or systemic immunosuppression was excluded. Baseline was the first blood sampling point, followed by cycle 4 day 1 and cycle 7 day 1. The clonotype was recovered from an adult with an advanced solid tumor such as melanoma, head and neck, liver or kidney cancer. The chain couples TRBV6-5 to TRBJ2-7, with D perhaps matching TRBD2 (5 bases). The material sequenced was CD4+ or CD8+ T cells sorted from blood, taken in a trial of the OX40 agonist ivuxolimab. The CDR3 loop reads CASRPSGFSYEQYF. For the CDR3, the DNA is TGTGCCAGCAGGCCTTCGGGATTCTCCTACGAGCAGTACTTC.